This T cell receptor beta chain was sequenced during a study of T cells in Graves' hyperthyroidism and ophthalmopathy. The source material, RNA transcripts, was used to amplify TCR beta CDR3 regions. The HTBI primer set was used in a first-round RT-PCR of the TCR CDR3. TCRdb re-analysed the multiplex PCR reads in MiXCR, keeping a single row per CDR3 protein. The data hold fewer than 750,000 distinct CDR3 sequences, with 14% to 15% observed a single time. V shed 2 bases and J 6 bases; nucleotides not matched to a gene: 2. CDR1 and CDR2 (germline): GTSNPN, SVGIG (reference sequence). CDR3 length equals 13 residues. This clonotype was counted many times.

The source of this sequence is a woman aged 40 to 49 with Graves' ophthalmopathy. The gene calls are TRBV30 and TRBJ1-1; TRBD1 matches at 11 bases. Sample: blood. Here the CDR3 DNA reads TGTGCCTGGAGTCTGGGACAGGGGGCTGAAGCTTTCTTT. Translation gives CAWSLGQGAEAFF. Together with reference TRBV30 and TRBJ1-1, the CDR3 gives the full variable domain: SQTIHQWPATLVQPVGSPLSLECTVEGTSNPNLYWYRQAAGRGLQLLFYSVGIGQISSEVPQNLSASRPQDRQFILSSKKLLLSDSGFYLCAWSLGQGAEAFFGQGTRLTVV.